The clone carrying this T cell receptor (beta chain) was picked up one time. This record comes from a study of CD8 T cells in Susac syndrome. Looked up from germline, CDR1 is GTSNPN and CDR2 is SVGIG (reference sequence). The CDR3 is made up of 12 amino acids. V was clipped by 5 bases and J by 2 bases, with 9 bases between them. It was with random hexamers that roughly 0.5 to 1 ug RNA was reverse transcribed. Each CDR3 protein gets one entry after TCRdb re-called the immunoSEQ multiplex PCR reads with MiXCR. The sample gives about 180,000 distinct CDR3 sequences, 90% to 97% of which show up once; 0.093% is in the top ten.

The TCR sequence derives from a human donor with multiple sclerosis. Input material: CD4+ T cells from PBMCs. The chain recombines TRBV30 with TRBJ2-5, with D possibly being TRBD1 or TRBD2 (5 bases each). The CDR3 DNA follows: TGTGCCTGGGCCTGGGGGCAAGAGACCCAGTACTTC. Amino acids: CAWAWGQETQYF.